The present T cell receptor (beta chain) was sequenced within a study of cytotoxic CD8 clonotypes in ibrutinib-treated CLL. General study results and limits: Treatment left the uncommon public clonotypes either contracted or stable in frequency. The times at which samples were taken varied between sustained-remission and progressing patients. Higher circulating CD8+ T-cell counts strongly accompanied higher baseline clonality, above age-matched healthy donors.

TCR beta libraries used about 2 micrograms of DNA from cryopreserved PBMCs. Only in-frame clones appear in the TCRdb table, and some are missing; sequencing was by immunoSEQ multiplex PCR. The sample lists about 140,000 clones; approximately 80% were seen once. This CDR3 comprises 14 residues. After removal of 5 bases from V and 1 base from J, the junction contained 5 bases not matched to a gene. Germline V gene data show CDR1 as SEHNR and CDR2 as FQNEAQ (reference sequence). This clone was detected a few times. The antigen is not known. The TCR comes from a human donor with chronic lymphocytic leukemia. This specimen was PBMCs, taken after 36 months of ibrutinib treatment. V and J are TRBV7-9 and TRBJ2-7; 7 bases align to TRBD2. CDR3 sequence (DNA): TGTGCCAGCAGCCTGGCGGGAGTTTCCTACGAGCAGTACTTC. It codes for CASSLAGVSYEQYF.